These 15 T cell receptor beta chains share one sample of origin, sequenced in a study of cytomegalovirus exposure and HLA in healthy donors. PCR involved 60 Vbeta and 13 Jbeta primers. The repertoire was sequenced with immunoSEQ multiplex PCR; TCRdb's copy has only in-frame clones and lacks some. The sample holds approximately 190,000 clones, about 70% seen once. Sequences were obtained from PBMCs. The receptor source for this set is a woman aged 25 to 39 in good health and CMV-seronegative.

The V and J genes are TRBV19 and TRBJ2-1; D uncertain. Germline V gives CDR1 LNHDA, CDR2 SQIVND (reference sequence). This CDR3 has 13 residues. Trimming took 6 bases from V and 9 from J, leaving 15 bases between them. The DNA of the CDR3 is TGTGCCAGTAGGTTAAGACTTGTGAGTGAGCAGTTCTTC. It encodes CASRLRLVSEQFF.

The CDR3 DNA reads TGCGCCAGCAGCTTGGGCAGTATCGGGTTCGGACAGAAACTTTCCTACAATGAGCAGTTCTTC. Protein product: CASSLGSIGFGQKLSYNEQFF. The chain has TRBV5-1 and TRBJ2-7, with D perhaps matching TRBD1 (6 bases). Judging by the DNA end, TRBJ2-1 fits better; the J call may be wrong. The CDR3 has 21 residues. Germline values: CDR1 SGHRS, CDR2 YFSETQ.

The chain links TRBV11-2 to TRBJ1-2; the match to TRBD1 covers 12 bases. Per germline, CDR1 SGHAT and CDR2 FQNNGV. V was pared by 4 bases and J by 7 bases, with 10 bases of the junction left unmatched. The CDR3 covers 16 residues. CDR3 nucleotide sequence: TGTGCCAGCAGCTCATATAGGGGACAGGGGGCGGGTGGCTACACCTTC. Amino acids: CASSSYRGQGAGGYTF. The full variable domain, in which reference TRBV11-2 and TRBJ1-2 provide the parts outside the CDR3, is EAGVAQSPRYKIIEKRQSVAFWCNPISGHATLYWYQQILGQGPKLLIQFQNNGVVDDSQLPKDRFSAERLKGVDSTLKIQPAKLEDSAVYLCASSSYRGQGAGGYTFGSGTRLTVV.

The chain joins TRBV5-1 to TRBJ1-2; D call uncertain. This CDR3 contains 15 residues. Deletions cut 2 bases from V and 6 bases from J, with 17 bases between. CDR1 SGHRS and CDR2 YFSETQ come from the germline V gene. In DNA, the CDR3 is TGCGCCAGCAGCTTTTGGGCAGCGGAAAAAGATGGCTACACCTTC. This gives the protein CASSFWAAEKDGYTF.

The rearrangement links TRBV27 to TRBJ2-1; 11 nucleotides match TRBD2. The trim removed 4 bases at V and 1 base at J, leaving 0 bases unmatched. Germline CDR1 MNHEY, CDR2 SMNVEV (reference sequence). The length of the CDR3 is 15 residues. For the CDR3, the DNA is TGTGCCAGCAGTTCTAGCGGGGGGTCCTACAATGAGCAGTTCTTC. Its translation is CASSSSGGSYNEQFF.

The V call is TRBV20-1, the J call TRBJ1-2; a weak D match, TRBD1 (6 bases). CDR1 DFQATT and CDR2 SNEGSKA come from the germline V gene (reference sequence). There are 10 residues in the CDR3. This CDR3 is CSRGGGGYTF. CDR3 nucleotides: TGCAGCAGGGGTGGCGGTGGCTACACCTTC.

In nucleotides, the CDR3 is TGCGCCAGCAGCCCCCCATCGGACAGTTTTTACGAGCAGTACTTC. Protein product: CASSPPSDSFYEQYF. The genes are TRBV5-1 and TRBJ2-7; D is possibly TRBD1 (6 bases). V lost 4 bases and J 4 bases, leaving 18 bases between the germline ends. CDR3 length equals 15 residues. Germline V gene sequence: CDR1 SGHRS, CDR2 YFSETQ. The full variable domain, with the rest looked up from reference TRBV5-1 and TRBJ2-7, is KAGVTQTPRYLIKTRGQQVTLSCSPISGHRSVSWYQQTPGQGLQFLFEYFSETQRNKGNFPGRFSGRQFSNSRSEMNVSTLELGDSALYLCASSPPSDSFYEQYFGPGTRLTVT.

A word on this clone: At one boundary the junction diverges from the germline segment, which might be a read error. The rearrangement joins TRBV4-3 to TRBJ1-4, with D perhaps TRBD1 (6 bases). The CDR3 is 17 amino acids. Germline lookup yields CDR1 LGHNA and CDR2 YSLEER. The CDR3 here is CASSQDHGGPPQRKTVF. The DNA for the CDR3 is TGCGCCAGCAGCCAAGATCACGGGGGGCCACCCCAAAGAAAAACTGTTTTT.

The chain recombines TRBV21-1 with TRBJ2-7; TRBD1, the table's D call, was not compared with the DNA. TRBV21-1 is annotated as a pseudogene. The CDR3 sequence is 15 residues long. The CDR3 here is CASSKEQGASPEQYF. DNA for the CDR3: TGTGCCAGCAGCAAAGAACAGGGGGCCTCCCCCGAGCAGTACTTC.

This chain joins TRBV5-1 and TRBJ1-3, with unresolved D. CDR1 is SGHRS, CDR2 YFSETQ, per germline. With 4 bases removed from V and 1 base from J, the gap between germline ends came to 9 bases. This CDR3 has 14 residues. The chain's CDR3 is CASSRDSSGNTIYF. The CDR3 DNA sequence: TGCGCCAGCAGCCGCGACTCGTCTGGAAACACCATATATTTT.

The CDR3 DNA reads as TGTGCCAGCAGCAAGAGCCCCTCGGGCTACGAGCAGTACTTC. Residues: CASSKSPSGYEQYF. The chain recombines TRBV5-5 with TRBJ2-7; no clear D gene. With 4 bases removed from V and 3 bases from J, the gap between germline ends came to 14 bases. This CDR3 contains 14 residues. Germline V gene sequence: CDR1 SGHKS, CDR2 YYEKEE (reference sequence).

This chain links TRBV23-1 with TRBJ1-2; D is uncertain. TRBV23-1 is an open reading frame, and its role is uncertain. This CDR3 comprises 13 residues. Trimming removed 2 bases at V and 4 bases at J, with 8 bases between. The CDR3 loop reads CASSQRGGYGYTF. CDR3 DNA sequence: TGCGCCAGCAGTCAACGTGGAGGCTATGGCTACACCTTC.

This rearrangement joins TRBV19 to TRBJ2-7, with 15 bases lining up with TRBD2. The germline gives CDR1 LNHDA, CDR2 SQIVND (reference sequence). The CDR3 totals 16 residues. J lost 3 bases, V lost 3 bases, and 3 bases had no gene match. The CDR3 sequence is CASSMGLAGGVYEQYF. In DNA, the CDR3 is TGTGCCAGTAGTATGGGACTAGCGGGAGGTGTCTACGAGCAGTACTTC.

The chain employs TRBV7-6 and TRBJ1-2, with 11 bases that match TRBD1. Per the germline V gene, CDR1 is SGHVS and CDR2 is FNYEAQ. The CDR3 extends over 13 amino acids. The trim removed 5 bases at V and 4 bases at J, leaving 0 bases unmatched. The CDR3, as DNA: TGTGCCAGCAGCGGGACAGGGGGCTATGGCTACACCTTC. It translates to CASSGTGGYGYTF. Based on the CDR3 plus reference TRBV7-6 and TRBJ1-2, the full variable domain is GAGVSQSPRYKVTKRGQDVALRCDPISGHVSLYWYRQALGQGPEFLTYFNYEAQQDKSGLPNDRFSAERPEGSISTLTIQRTEQRDSAMYRCASSGTGGYGYTFGSGTRLTVV.

V is TRBV11-2 and J is TRBJ2-1, with TRBD2 identical over 8 bases. Per the germline V gene, CDR1 is SGHAT and CDR2 is FQNNGV. The length of the CDR3 is 17 residues. V gave up 6 bases and J gave up 1 base; unmatched junction bases: 11. CDR3: CASRRMSGRGSYNEQFF. The CDR3, as DNA: TGTGCCAGCAGAAGGATGAGCGGGAGAGGGTCCTACAATGAGCAGTTCTTC. The complete variable domain, with remaining parts taken from reference TRBV11-2 and TRBJ2-1, reads EAGVAQSPRYKIIEKRQSVAFWCNPISGHATLYWYQQILGQGPKLLIQFQNNGVVDDSQLPKDRFSAERLKGVDSTLKIQPAKLEDSAVYLCASRRMSGRGSYNEQFFGPGTRLTVL.